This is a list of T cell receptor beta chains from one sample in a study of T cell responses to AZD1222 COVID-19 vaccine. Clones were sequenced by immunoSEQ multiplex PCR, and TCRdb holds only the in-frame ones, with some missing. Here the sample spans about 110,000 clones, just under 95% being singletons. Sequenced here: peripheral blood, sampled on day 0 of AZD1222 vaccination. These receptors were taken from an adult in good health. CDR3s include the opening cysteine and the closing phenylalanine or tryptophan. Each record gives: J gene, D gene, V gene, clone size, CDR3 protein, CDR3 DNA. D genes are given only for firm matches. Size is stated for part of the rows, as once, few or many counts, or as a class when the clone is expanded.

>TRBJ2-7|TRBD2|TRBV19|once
CASKERGLSYEQYF
TGTGCCAGTAAGGAGCGGGGCCTCTCCTACGAGCAGTACTTC
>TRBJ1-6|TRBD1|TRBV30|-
CAWKGTANSPLHF
TGTGCCTGGAAGGGGACAGCGAATTCACCCCTCCACTTT
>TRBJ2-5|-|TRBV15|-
CATSRDIRRGNETQYF
TGTGCCACCAGCAGAGATATCCGGCGGGGTAATGAGACCCAGTACTTC
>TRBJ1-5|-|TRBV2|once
CASRVDKGNQPQHF
TGTGCCAGCAGAGTGGATAAGGGCAATCAGCCCCAGCATTTT
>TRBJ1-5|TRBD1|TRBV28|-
CASSTGQQGGRPQHF
TGTGCCAGCAGTACCGGTCAACAGGGGGGGAGGCCCCAGCATTTT
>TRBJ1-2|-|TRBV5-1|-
CASSKETENYGYTF
TGCGCCAGCAGCAAAGAAACAGAGAACTATGGCTACACCTTC
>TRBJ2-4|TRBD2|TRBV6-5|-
CASRPGGSCNIQYF
TGTGCCAGCAGGCCCGGGGGGTCGTGTAACATTCAGTACTTC
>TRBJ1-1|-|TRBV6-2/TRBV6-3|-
CASSGGYTEAFF
TGTGCCAGCAGTGGGGGGTACACTGAAGCTTTCTTT
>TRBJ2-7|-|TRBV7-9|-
CASSPDRRRSSYEQYF
TGTGCCAGCAGCCCTGACAGGCGACGAAGCTCCTACGAGCAGTACTTC
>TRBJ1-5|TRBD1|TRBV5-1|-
CASSFRDRPDNQPQHF
TGCGCCAGCAGCTTCCGGGACAGGCCCGACAATCAGCCCCAGCATTTT
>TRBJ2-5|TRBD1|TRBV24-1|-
CATSDRGRQGYQETQYF
TGTGCCACCAGTGATAGGGGGAGACAGGGCTACCAAGAGACCCAGTACTTC
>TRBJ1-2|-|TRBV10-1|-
CASSESGGFGYTF
TGCGCCAGCAGTGAGTCGGGCGGTTTCGGCTACACCTTC
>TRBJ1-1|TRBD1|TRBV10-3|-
CAIRTLTGEAFF
TGTGCCATCAGAACCTTGACAGGGGAAGCTTTCTTT
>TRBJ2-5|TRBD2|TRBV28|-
CASSPGRGGETQYF
TGTGCCAGCAGCCCGGGGAGGGGAGGAGAGACCCAGTACTTC
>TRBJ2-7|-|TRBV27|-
CASSPSRGHRSYEQYF
TGTGCCAGCAGCCCATCCCGGGGACATCGATCCTACGAGCAGTACTTC
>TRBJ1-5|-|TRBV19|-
CASSIGGSQPQHF
TGTGCCAGTAGTATCGGGGGGAGTCAGCCCCAGCATTTT
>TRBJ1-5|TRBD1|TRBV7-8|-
CASSPLLRGNRNQPQHF
TGTGCCAGCAGCCCCCTTCTCAGGGGGAATCGCAATCAGCCCCAGCATTTT
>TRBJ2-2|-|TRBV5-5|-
CASGRSGELFF
TGTGCCAGCGGGAGGTCCGGGGAGCTGTTTTTT
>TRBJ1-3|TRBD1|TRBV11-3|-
CASSLDRDRITGNTIYF
TGTGCCAGCAGCTTAGACCGGGACAGGATTACTGGAAACACCATATATTTT
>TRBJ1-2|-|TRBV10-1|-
CASSKEQAYGYTF
TGCGCCAGCAGTAAGGAACAGGCCTATGGCTACACCTTC
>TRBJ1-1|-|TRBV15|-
CATSRDQVGTEAFF
TGTGCCACCAGCAGAGATCAGGTGGGAACTGAAGCTTTCTTT
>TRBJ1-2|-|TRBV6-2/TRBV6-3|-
CASSPRTAGGYTF
TGTGCCAGCAGCCCTCGGACAGCTGGTGGCTACACCTTC
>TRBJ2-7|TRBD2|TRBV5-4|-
CASSLGTFSGGANEQYF
TGTGCCAGCAGCTTGGGGACTTTTAGCGGGGGGGCGAATGAGCAGTACTTC
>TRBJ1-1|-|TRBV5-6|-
CASSSKTGTEAFF
TGTGCCAGCAGCTCCAAGACGGGCACTGAAGCTTTCTTT
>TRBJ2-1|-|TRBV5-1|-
CASSPGDSSYNEQFF
TGCGCCAGCAGCCCCGGAGATAGCTCCTACAATGAGCAGTTCTTC
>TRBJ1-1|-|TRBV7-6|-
CASSQDRNTEAFF
TGTGCCAGCAGCCAGGACAGGAACACTGAAGCTTTCTTT
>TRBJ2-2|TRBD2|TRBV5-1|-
CASSFSTSGGGGELFF
TGCGCCAGCAGCTTCTCGACTAGCGGGGGGGGCGGGGAGCTGTTTTTT
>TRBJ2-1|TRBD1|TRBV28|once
CASSHNRGSAYNEQFF
TGTGCCAGCAGTCACAACAGGGGTAGCGCCTACAATGAGCAGTTCTTC
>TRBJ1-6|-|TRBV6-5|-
CASRASSYNSPLHF
TGTGCCAGCAGAGCGAGCTCCTATAATTCACCCCTCCACTTT
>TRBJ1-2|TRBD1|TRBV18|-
CASSPDRGGLGYTF
TGTGCCAGCTCTCCGGACAGGGGAGGGCTTGGCTACACCTTC
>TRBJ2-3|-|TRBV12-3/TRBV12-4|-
CASSLQRADTQYF
TGTGCCAGCAGTTTGCAGCGGGCAGATACGCAGTATTTT
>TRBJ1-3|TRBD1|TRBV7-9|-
CASSAGTGGNTIYF
TGTGCCAGCAGCGCCGGGACAGGGGGAAACACCATATATTTT
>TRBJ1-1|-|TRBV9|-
CASSASGDYTEAFF
TGTGCCAGCAGCGCTTCTGGGGATTACACTGAAGCTTTCTTT
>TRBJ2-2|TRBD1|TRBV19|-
CASPGQGLNTGELFF
TGTGCCAGTCCGGGACAGGGCCTTAACACCGGGGAGCTGTTTTTT
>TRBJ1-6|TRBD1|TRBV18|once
CASSPRQGDYSPLHF
TGTGCCAGCTCACCTAGACAGGGGGACTACTCACCCCTCCACTTT
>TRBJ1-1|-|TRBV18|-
CASSPPGGSEAFF
TGTGCCAGCTCACCGCCCGGGGGCTCTGAAGCTTTCTTT
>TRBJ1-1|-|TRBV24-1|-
CATSAGSAEAFF
TGTGCCACCAGTGCAGGAAGCGCTGAAGCTTTCTTT
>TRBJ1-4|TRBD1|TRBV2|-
CASNSVGQGGRDEKLFF
TGTGCCAGCAACTCCGTGGGACAGGGGGGAAGAGATGAAAAACTGTTTTTT